This passage covers 16 T cell receptor beta chains from one sample sequenced in a study of T cells in Graves' hyperthyroidism and ophthalmopathy. TCR beta CDR3 region amplification was performed from RNA transcripts. A set of HTBI primers served as the primers for a first-round RT-PCR of the TCR CDR3. TCRdb re-derived calls from the multiplex PCR reads in MiXCR, one entry per CDR3 protein. The sample shows about 210,000 distinct CDR3 sequences, about 15% of them seen only once. The sample comprised blood. All receptors derive from a man aged 45-65 years with Graves' hyperthyroidism.

The table lists this clonotype with a few counts. This chain joins TRBV30 and TRBJ1-1, with 8 positions matching TRBD1. The CDR3 totals 14 residues. CDR1 and CDR2 from the germline V gene are GTSNPN and SVGIG (reference sequence). The V and J ends lost 0 bases and 5 bases, in that order; junction bases with no gene match: 5. The CDR3 nucleotides read TGTGCCTGGAGTGTATACAGGGGGGGGACTGAAGCTTTCTTT. It is translated as CAWSVYRGGTEAFF.

The chain couples TRBV24-1 to TRBJ1-2; D may be TRBD1 (5 bases). CDR3 length: 13 residues. Trimming removed 4 bases from V and 4 bases from J, with 9 bases in between. Germline V gene sequence: CDR1 KGHDR, CDR2 SFDVKD. CDR3 nucleotides: TGTGCCACCAGTGAGGGACGGAGCTATGGCTACACCTTC. It codes for CATSEGRSYGYTF.

This clonotype was found many times. V and J are TRBV6-1 and TRBJ2-5, with 7 nucleotides matching TRBD2. The V and J ends lost 4 bases and 1 base, in that order; junction bases with no gene match: 12. CDR3 length: 17 residues. The germline V gene encodes CDR1 MNHNS and CDR2 SASEGT. CDR3 sequence reads: CASSAGTTINLQETQYF. The CDR3 DNA follows: TGTGCCAGCAGTGCAGGGACTACAATTAACCTCCAAGAGACCCAGTACTTC.

This clonotype has ten or more counts. The rearrangement uses TRBV11-2 and TRBJ2-1; unclear D gene. Trimming removed 4 bases at V and 7 bases at J, with 8 bases between. CDR3 size: 12 residues. The V gene's germline CDR1 is SGHAT and CDR2 FQNNGV. The CDR3 spells CASSSLMNEQFF. The DNA for the CDR3 is TGTGCCAGCAGCTCTTTAATGAATGAGCAGTTCTTC.

Only a few counts were recorded for this clonotype. The chain links TRBV14 to TRBJ1-1; 8 bases fit TRBD1. CDR3 size: 15 residues. Germline CDR1 SGHDN, CDR2 FVKESK. Trimming at V came to 1 base and at J to 10 bases, leaving 11 bases not matched to a gene. The chain's CDR3 is CASSQVLWDRSVAFF. The CDR3 nucleotides are TGTGCCAGCAGCCAAGTGCTTTGGGACAGGAGTGTAGCTTTCTTT.

This clonotype was counted at least ten times. The CDR3 DNA is TGTGCCAGCAGTGGTCCAGGCAGGACCTACGAGCAGTACTTC. Translated, it gives CASSGPGRTYEQYF. The J gene is TRBJ2-7, the V gene TRBV2; D remains ambiguous. Looked up from germline, CDR1 is SNHLY and CDR2 is FYNNEI. Between the trimmed V and J ends, which lost 4 bases and 2 bases, there was a span of 12 bases. The CDR3 covers 14 residues.

Ten or more counts support this clonotype. This chain connects TRBV20-1 to TRBJ2-1, with unresolved D. The germline gives CDR1 DFQATT, CDR2 SNEGSKA (reference sequence). Trimming shortened V by 6 bases and J by 10 bases, and 19 bases separated the two germline ends. The CDR3 totals 13 residues. The CDR3 region is CSAFLPRRGEQFF. The CDR3, as DNA: TGCAGTGCGTTCCTCCCAAGGCGTGGAGAGCAGTTCTTC.

This chain links TRBV29-1 with TRBJ2-7; tentatively, D is TRBD1 (5 bases). V was cut by 5 bases and J by 3 bases, with 11 bases left in between. The CDR3 is 12 residues long. Germline V gives CDR1 SQVTM, CDR2 ANQGSEA. CDR3: CSVRTNSYEQYF. In nucleotides, the CDR3 is TGCAGCGTTCGGACAAATAGCTACGAGCAGTACTTC.

There are a few counts of this clonotype. V and J are TRBV6-2 or TRBV6-3 and TRBJ2-3, with TRBD1 matching 7 bases. Per the germline V gene, CDR1 is MNHEY and CDR2 is SVGEGT. J was trimmed by 4 bases and V by 0 bases; bases with no gene match: 1. The CDR3 spans 14 residues. The CDR3 is CASSYSQGPDTQYF. The CDR3 nucleotides are TGTGCCAGCAGTTACTCACAGGGGCCAGATACGCAGTATTTT.

The sample holds many counts of this clonotype. V and J are TRBV28 and TRBJ2-1; D uncertain. The CDR3 has 15 amino acids. Germline CDR1 reads MDHEN; CDR2 reads SYDVKM. Trimming shortened V by 4 bases and J by 3 bases, and 13 bases separated the two germline ends. For the CDR3, the DNA is TGTGCCAGCAGTTCCCGCTCAGAGTTCTACAATGAGCAGTTCTTC. Translating it yields CASSSRSEFYNEQFF.

This chain joins TRBV7-8 and TRBJ2-7, with TRBD2 identical over 14 bases. This CDR3 region has 16 residues. With V trimmed by 4 bases and J by 3 bases, 5 bases remained unmatched. Germline V gene lookup returns CDR1 SGHVS and CDR2 FQNEAQ. The CDR3 protein is CASSSRTSGGNYEQYF. DNA for the CDR3: TGTGCCAGCAGCTCACGGACTAGCGGGGGGAACTACGAGCAGTACTTC.

This sequence joins TRBV4-1 and TRBJ2-5; TRBD1 aligns across 11 bases. Looked up from germline, CDR1 is MGHRA and CDR2 is YSYEKL. The V segment lost 2 bases and the J segment 5 bases; nucleotides outside the gene matches: 7. The CDR3 has 16 residues. CDR3 nucleotides: TGCGCCAGCAGCCAACAACGGACAGGGGGCTTCGAGACCCAGTACTTC. This gives the protein CASSQQRTGGFETQYF.

Regarding this clonotype: A much larger clone sits a single nucleotide away, making a read error possible. In nucleotides, the CDR3 is TGTGCCATCAGTGACGGGACAGCGGAGGACGAGCAGTACTTC. It codes for CAISDGTAEDEQYF. The chain is built from TRBV10-3 and TRBJ2-7, with TRBD1 matching over 7 bases. CDR1 is ENHRY and CDR2 is SYGVKD in the germline V gene. J was trimmed by 5 bases and V by 3 bases; bases with no gene match: 7. The CDR3 runs 14 residues.

The V call is TRBV2, the J call TRBJ2-1; 9 bases agree with TRBD2. J was trimmed by 9 bases and V by 10 bases; bases with no gene match: 13. The CDR3 runs to 14 residues. The germline V gene has CDR1 SNHLY and CDR2 FYNNEI. The DNA of the CDR3 is TGTGCCACAGCAAAGACTAGCGGCCACAGTGAGCAGTTCTTC. This codes for CATAKTSGHSEQFF. Drawing the rest from reference TRBV2 and TRBJ2-1, the complete variable domain is EPEVTQTPSHQVTQMGQEVILRCVPISNHLYFYWYRQILGQKVEFLVSFYNNEISEKSEIFDDQFSVERPDGSNFTLKIRSTKLEDSAMYFCATAKTSGHSEQFFGPGTRLTVL.

This clonotype was detected ten times or more. The V call is TRBV5-6, the J call TRBJ2-3; 10 nucleotides align to TRBD2. The junction had 5 bases not matched to a gene; V was cut back by 1 base and J by 6 bases. The CDR3 loop spans 15 amino acids. Per the germline V gene, CDR1 is SGHDT and CDR2 is YYEEEE. The CDR3 region is CASSLYGTSADTQYF. CDR3 DNA sequence: TGTGCCAGCAGCTTGTACGGGACTAGCGCGGATACGCAGTATTTT.

This chain uses TRBV28 with TRBJ2-3, with 7 bases lining up with TRBD2. This CDR3 contains 15 residues. Germline CDR1 reads MDHEN; CDR2 reads SYDVKM. V lost 8 bases to trimming and J lost 4 bases; unmatched junction nucleotides: 12. The CDR3 spells CASYASGETPDTQYF. CDR3 bases: TGTGCCAGCTATGCTAGCGGAGAGACCCCAGATACGCAGTATTTT.